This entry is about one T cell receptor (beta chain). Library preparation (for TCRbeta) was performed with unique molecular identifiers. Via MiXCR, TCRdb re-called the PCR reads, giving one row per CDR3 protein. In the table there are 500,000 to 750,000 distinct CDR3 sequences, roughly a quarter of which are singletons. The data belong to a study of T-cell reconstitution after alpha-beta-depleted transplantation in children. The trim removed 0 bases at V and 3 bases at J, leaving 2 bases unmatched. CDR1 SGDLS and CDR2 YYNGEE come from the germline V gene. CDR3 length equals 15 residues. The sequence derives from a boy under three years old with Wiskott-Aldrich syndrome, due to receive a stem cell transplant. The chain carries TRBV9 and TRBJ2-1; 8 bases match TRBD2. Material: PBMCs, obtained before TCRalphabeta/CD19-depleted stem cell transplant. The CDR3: CASSVAAGVYNEQFF. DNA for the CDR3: TGTGCCAGCAGCGTAGCAGCGGGAGTCTACAATGAGCAGTTCTTC.